Listed below are T cell receptor beta chains from one sample, sequenced in a study of blood T cell repertoires in COVID-19. The repertoire was sequenced with immunoSEQ multiplex PCR; TCRdb's copy has only in-frame clones and lacks some. The table has about 300,000 clones, over 75% seen once. Sequencing used PBMCs or T cells enriched from blood (not recorded which). These receptors were collected from a man aged 25-40 years who had recovered from COVID-19. The CDR3 runs from the conserved cysteine through the conserved F or W. A D gene is named only where the DNA matches it firmly. Clone size, where shown, is once, few, many, or a class for clones that have expanded.

v_call	clone_size	d_call	j_call	cdr3_aa	cdr3_nt
TRBV7-9	-	TRBD1	TRBJ1-2	CASSPGQLFNYGYTF	TGTGCCAGCAGCCCGGGACAGCTTTTTAACTATGGCTACACCTTC
TRBV12-3/TRBV12-4	-	TRBD1	TRBJ2-5	CASSFQGAETQYF	TGTGCCAGCAGTTTCCAGGGGGCAGAGACCCAGTACTTC
TRBV24-1	-	TRBD2	TRBJ2-2	CATRRGDTGELFF	TGTGCCACCAGACGGGGGGACACCGGGGAGCTGTTTTTT
TRBV3-1/TRBV3-2	few	TRBD1	TRBJ1-4	CASSQTQGNEKLFF	TGTGCCAGCAGCCAAACACAGGGGAATGAAAAACTGTTTTTT
TRBV4-2	-	TRBD2	TRBJ2-5	CASSQDPSSGSETQYF	TGTGCCAGCAGCCAAGATCCCTCTAGCGGGAGCGAGACCCAGTACTTC
TRBV24-1	-	-	TRBJ2-5	CATSQGGGLETQYF	TGTGCCACCAGTCAGGGCGGTGGGTTGGAGACCCAGTACTTC
TRBV24-1	-	TRBD1	TRBJ1-2	CATSDPGTDYGYTF	TGTGCCACCAGTGATCCCGGGACAGACTATGGCTACACCTTC
TRBV29-1	-	TRBD1	TRBJ1-2	CSVPHRDRGRPRVRGYTF	TGCAGCGTTCCTCACCGGGACAGGGGGCGCCCCAGAGTTCGCGGCTACACCTTC
TRBV7-2	-	TRBD2	TRBJ2-5	CASSFFLLGSGSEETQYF	TGTGCCAGCAGCTTCTTCTTGCTGGGTAGCGGGAGTGAAGAGACCCAGTACTTC
TRBV27	-	-	TRBJ1-5	CASSLPPQGPDLDQPQHF	TGTGCCAGCAGTTTACCCCCCCAGGGTCCCGATTTAGACCAGCCCCAGCATTTT
TRBV27	-	-	TRBJ1-2	CASSLLSKTNYGYTF	TGTGCCAGCAGTTTATTGAGCAAAACTAACTATGGCTACACCTTC
TRBV30	-	-	TRBJ1-2	CAWSAESHYGYTF	TGTGCCTGGAGTGCTGAGAGCCACTATGGCTACACCTTC
TRBV11-3	-	-	TRBJ2-3	CASSLRSGSTDTQYF	TGTGCCAGCAGCTTACGAAGCGGGAGCACAGATACGCAGTATTTT
TRBV6-1	few	TRBD2	TRBJ2-4	CASSGKTSGGLHLAKNIQYF	TGTGCCAGCAGTGGTAAGACTAGCGGGGGCCTACACCTAGCCAAAAACATTCAGTACTTC
TRBV3-1/TRBV3-2	-	TRBD1	TRBJ2-7	CASSHDTGGPGYF	TGTGCCAGCAGCCATGATACAGGGGGCCCGGGGTACTTC
TRBV27	-	-	TRBJ1-6	CASSFYLLAGVNSPLHF	TGTGCCAGCAGTTTCTATCTTCTGGCAGGCGTAAATTCACCCCTCCACTTT
TRBV18	-	TRBD1	TRBJ1-2	CASSPNLLTGGQTNYGYTF	TGTGCCAGCTCACCAAATCTTCTGACAGGGGGCCAAACTAACTATGGCTACACCTTC
TRBV7-8	-	-	TRBJ1-2	CASSLGGQTYTF	TGTGCCAGCAGCTTAGGTGGACAGACCTACACCTTC
TRBV7-2	-	-	TRBJ1-3	CASSLFWDTFGNTIYF	TGTGCCAGCAGCTTATTTTGGGACACTTTTGGAAACACCATATATTTT
TRBV6-5	once	-	TRBJ1-2	CASSPLDRQGYTF	TGTGCCAGCAGTCCCCTCGACAGACAGGGCTACACCTTC
TRBV7-8	few	TRBD1	TRBJ1-6	CASRQTGGGNSPLHF	TGTGCCAGCAGGCAGACAGGGGGTGGCAATTCACCCCTCCACTTT
TRBV6-1	-	TRBD2	TRBJ2-1	CASSESGLGKRFF	TGTGCCAGCAGTGAATCGGGACTAGGTAAACGGTTCTTC
TRBV6-6	-	TRBD1	TRBJ2-2	CASSFLQGVTGELFF	TGTGCCAGCAGTTTCTTACAGGGGGTTACCGGGGAGCTGTTTTTT
TRBV18	-	-	TRBJ1-5	CASSPSHRDQPQHF	TGTGCCAGCTCACCGAGTCACAGGGATCAGCCCCAGCATTTT
TRBV25-1	-	-	TRBJ1-2	CASSEPSGPYGYTF	TGTGCCAGCAGTGAACCATCAGGGCCCTATGGCTACACCTTC
TRBV7-8	-	TRBD1	TRBJ2-5	CASTPGVQGARETQYF	TGTGCCAGCACCCCGGGGGTACAGGGGGCGCGGGAGACCCAGTACTTC
TRBV11-2	-	TRBD1	TRBJ1-2	CASSPYGDSSYGYTF	TGTGCCAGCAGCCCATATGGGGACAGCTCCTATGGCTACACCTTC
TRBV5-4	-	-	TRBJ1-1	CASSASSSMNTEAFF	TGTGCCAGCAGCGCTTCAAGCTCCATGAACACTGAAGCTTTCTTT
TRBV4-1	-	TRBD2	TRBJ2-7	CASSQGAGRLAGGTYEQYF	TGCGCCAGCAGCCAAGGCGCCGGGCGGCTAGCGGGAGGTACCTACGAGCAGTACTTC
TRBV2	-	-	TRBJ1-4	CASGGRENEKLFF	TGTGCCAGCGGGGGCAGGGAGAATGAAAAACTGTTTTTT
TRBV30	-	TRBD1	TRBJ1-4	CAWTRDSNEKLFF	TGTGCCTGGACCCGGGACAGTAATGAAAAACTGTTTTTT
TRBV18	-	TRBD2	TRBJ2-5	CASSPSLGGSETQYF	TGTGCCAGCTCACCATCCTTGGGGGGGAGCGAGACCCAGTACTTC
TRBV7-2	-	-	TRBJ1-6	CASSPGGGRVHF	TGTGCCAGCAGCCCTGGGGGTGGGAGGGTCCACTTT
TRBV28	-	TRBD1	TRBJ2-7	CASPGQLTYEQYF	TGTGCCAGCCCGGGACAGCTAACGTACGAGCAGTACTTC
TRBV4-2	-	TRBD1	TRBJ2-3	CASSPRGTGVGDTQYF	TGTGCCAGCAGCCCCAGGGGGACAGGGGTGGGAGATACGCAGTATTTT
TRBV3-1/TRBV3-2	-	-	TRBJ1-2	CASSQDWSYGYTF	TGTGCCAGCAGCCAAGATTGGAGCTATGGCTACACCTTC
TRBV19	-	TRBD1	TRBJ1-1	CASSIRDRALSFF	TGTGCCAGTAGTATAAGGGACAGGGCTTTATCTTTCTTT
TRBV4-1	-	TRBD1	TRBJ1-2	CASSHPGTGRNYGYTF	TGCGCCAGCAGCCACCCCGGGACAGGCCGCAACTATGGCTACACCTTC
TRBV28	-	-	TRBJ2-5	CASSLGGAGETQYF	TGTGCCAGCAGTTTGGGGGGGGCAGGGGAGACCCAGTACTTC
TRBV29-1	-	TRBD2	TRBJ2-5	CSVQLAGGPGQETQYF	TGCAGCGTGCAATTAGCGGGGGGGCCAGGGCAAGAGACCCAGTACTTC
TRBV7-9	few	-	TRBJ1-6	CATQGFSYNSPLHF	TGTGCCACTCAGGGGTTCTCCTATAATTCACCCCTCCACTTT
TRBV29-1	-	TRBD2	TRBJ2-5	CSVGEGETQYF	TGCAGCGTGGGGGAGGGGGAGACCCAGTACTTC
TRBV5-6	-	TRBD1	TRBJ2-7	CASSSSGQIYEQYF	TGTGCCAGCAGCTCTTCGGGACAGATCTACGAGCAGTACTTC
TRBV27	-	TRBD1	TRBJ1-5	CASSDRGEQPQHF	TGTGCCAGCAGTGACAGGGGGGAACAGCCCCAGCATTTT
TRBV28	-	-	TRBJ2-2	CASSLLSTGELFF	TGTGCCAGCAGTCTCCTATCTACCGGGGAGCTGTTTTTT
TRBV18	-	TRBD1	TRBJ1-6	CASSPGQGGFDSPLHF	TGTGCCAGCTCACCGGGACAGGGAGGTTTCGATTCACCCCTCCACTTT
TRBV18	-	TRBD1	TRBJ1-6	CASSPDLGDSRRSPLHF	TGTGCCAGCTCACCAGATCTAGGGGACAGTCGCCGTTCACCCCTCCACTTT
TRBV24-1	-	-	TRBJ2-5	CATSDHPQEDKETQYF	TGTGCCACCAGTGATCACCCTCAGGAAGATAAAGAGACCCAGTACTTC
TRBV12-3/TRBV12-4	-	-	TRBJ1-2	CASSRVNYGYTF	TGTGCCAGCAGTCGGGTTAACTATGGCTACACCTTC
TRBV5-1	-	TRBD2	TRBJ2-3	CASSFLVRGAGTDTQYF	TGCGCCAGCAGCTTCCTAGTGCGGGGGGCTGGCACAGATACGCAGTATTTT
TRBV2	few	-	TRBJ2-7	CASRDRFSNYEQYF	TGTGCCAGCAGAGACAGGTTCAGCAATTACGAGCAGTACTTC
TRBV29-1	-	TRBD2	TRBJ2-2	CSVDGGTSGDTGELFF	TGCAGCGTTGATGGAGGGACTAGCGGGGACACCGGGGAGCTGTTTTTT
TRBV24-1	-	-	TRBJ1-1	CATSDLSGRGAFF	TGTGCCACCAGTGATTTGTCAGGGCGCGGAGCTTTCTTT
TRBV9	-	-	TRBJ2-1	CASSGGGGGTSVGNEQFF	TGTGCCAGCAGCGGAGGGGGAGGGGGAACTAGCGTGGGAAATGAGCAGTTCTTC